This T cell receptor beta chain comes out of a study of T cell clonality in common variable immunodeficiency. Study findings and constraints: In common variable immunodeficiency, TCR beta chains reportedly carried fewer deletions and N-nucleotide insertions.

The CDR3 has 13 amino acids. Germline CDR1 and CDR2: LNHDA and SQIVND (reference sequence). Sequencing was performed with immunoSEQ multiplex PCR; in TCRdb, only in-frame clones are kept and a portion is missing. This table holds around 19,000 clones with no singletons; the top ten claim roughly 6.6%. There are a few counts of this clone. Antigen specificity is unknown. One end of the junction is discordant with germline, which a read error may explain. The read is 3 residues too short to cover the CDR3 end, so that end is filled in from the germline J gene. Material: peripheral blood mononuclear cells. The sequence was collected from a human donor with common variable immunodeficiency. The chain employs TRBV19 and TRBJ2-1; D remains unclear. The sequenced CDR3 bases are TGTGCCAGTAGTGTAGAGTCTCACAATGAG. Translated, it gives CASSVESHNE. The whole CDR3 sequence is CASSVESHNEQFF.